The present T cell receptor beta chain was sequenced within a study of blood T cell repertoires in COVID-19. Generated by immunoSEQ multiplex PCR, the TCRdb table keeps only in-frame clones and is missing some. The sample has around 150,000 clones; about 90% are singletons. The source of this sequence is a woman between 55 and 75 years old with active or convalescent COVID-19. Sequencing was done on a sample of peripheral blood.

In nucleotides, the CDR3 is TGCGCCAGCAGCTTACAGGGGGCGTTCACCGGGGAGCTGTTTTTT. As protein: CASSLQGAFTGELFF. This chain uses TRBV5-1 with TRBJ2-2, with 9 nucleotides matching TRBD1. There are 15 residues in the CDR3. V trimming: 2 bases; J trimming: 4 bases; junction bases outside the gene matches: 3. The germline V gene encodes CDR1 SGHRS and CDR2 YFSETQ.